The 25 T cell receptor beta chains presented below share a single source sample, sequenced in a study of early T cells in non-severe SARS-CoV-2 infection. TCRdb recomputed calls from the 5' RACE reads with MiXCR, one row per CDR3 protein. Of under 50,000 distinct CDR3 sequences in the sample, over 3.5% are singletons; the top ten hold around 6%. The sequencing sample was made of whole blood. The receptors derive from an adult who was a healthcare worker with PCR-confirmed SARS-CoV-2 infection or an uninfected control (not recorded which).

This clonotype was recorded many times. The chain carries TRBV9 and TRBJ1-2; TRBD1 might be the D (5 bases). CDR3 size: 15 residues. Germline lookup yields CDR1 SGDLS and CDR2 YYNGEE. Deletions cut 4 bases from V and 4 bases from J, with 17 bases between. The CDR3 spells CASSRMGGGAYGYTF. In DNA form, the CDR3 reads TGTGCCAGCAGCCGTATGGGGGGTGGTGCCTATGGCTACACCTTC.

The rearrangement uses TRBV10-3 and TRBJ2-3; 15 bases match TRBD2. This CDR3 is 17 amino acids long. The V segment lost 4 bases and the J segment 4 bases; nucleotides outside the gene matches: 6. Germline V gene data show CDR1 as ENHRY and CDR2 as SYGVKD. The CDR3 DNA sequence: TGTGCCATCAGTGGGCTGGGACTAGCGGGGGGCTCAGATACGCAGTATTTT. Translation gives CAISGLGLAGGSDTQYF.

At least ten counts were recorded for this clonotype. The rearrangement joins TRBV29-1 to TRBJ2-1, with a possible D match to TRBD1 (5 bases). V was clipped by 7 bases and J by 0 bases, with 16 bases between them. CDR1 and CDR2 (germline): SQVTM, ANQGSEA. This CDR3 region has 15 residues. The CDR3 DNA follows: TGCAGCGCCCGACAGTTCGCCTTCTCCTACAATGAGCAGTTCTTC. Residues: CSARQFAFSYNEQFF.

This clonotype was seen ten or more times. The chain links TRBV27 to TRBJ1-1, with TRBD1 matching over 9 bases. Germline-derived CDR1 and CDR2 are MNHEY and SMNVEV (reference sequence). The J segment lost 5 bases and the V segment lost 10 bases, leaving 14 bases of the junction unmatched. There are 15 residues in the CDR3. CDR3 bases: TGTGCCACCTTAGATAATACAGGGGGCGCGACTGAAGCTTTCTTT. Amino acid sequence: CATLDNTGGATEAFF.

This clonotype was observed at least ten times. This chain links TRBV7-2 with TRBJ2-1, with D possibly being TRBD2 (7 bases). The CDR3 runs 16 residues. V was clipped by 6 bases and J by 6 bases, with 21 bases between them. CDR1 and CDR2 (germline): SGHTA, FQGNSA. The CDR3 protein is CASRLKGGPTFNEQFF. The CDR3, as DNA: TGTGCCAGCAGGTTGAAGGGGGGGCCCACTTTCAATGAGCAGTTCTTC.

The table lists this clonotype with many counts. The chain links TRBV7-3 to TRBJ2-3; a possible D gene is TRBD2 (5 bases). V lost 4 bases to trimming and J lost 0 bases, with 11 bases between them. CDR1 SGHTA and CDR2 FQGTGA come from the germline V gene. This CDR3 contains 15 residues. The CDR3 DNA sequence: TGTGCCAGCAGCTCAGAACTAGGCAGCACAGATACGCAGTATTTT. Its translation is CASSSELGSTDTQYF.

This clonotype was observed many times. The chain is built from TRBV30 and TRBJ2-1; 13 bases are shared with TRBD2. The ends lost 3 bases at V and 15 bases at J; junction bases unmatched: 5. Per the germline V gene, CDR1 is GTSNPN and CDR2 is SVGIG (reference sequence). The CDR3 loop spans 12 amino acids. The DNA for the CDR3 is TGTGCCTGGAGCGGACTAGCGGGAGAACGGTTCTTC. It specifies CAWSGLAGERFF.

This clonotype was observed many times. The genes are TRBV12-5 and TRBJ1-1; possible D gene TRBD1, 5 bases. This CDR3 contains 15 residues. CDR1 is LGHNT and CDR2 is FRNRAP in the germline V gene. V dropped 0 bases and J dropped 1 base, with 9 bases sitting between them. The CDR3 region has the DNA TGTGCTAGTGGTTTGGTAGTAGGGGAGAACACTGAAGCTTTCTTT. Its translation is CASGLVVGENTEAFF. Full variable domain (missing parts from reference TRBV12-5 and TRBJ1-1): DARVTQTPRHKVTEMGQEVTMRCQPILGHNTVFWYRQTMMQGLELLAYFRNRAPLDDSGMPKDRFSAEMPDATLATLKIQPSEPRDSAVYFCASGLVVGENTEAFFGQGTRLTVV.

In this sample, this clonotype turned up many times. This rearrangement joins TRBV20-1 to TRBJ2-7, with D tentatively TRBD2 (5 bases). This CDR3 has 13 residues. Germline loops: CDR1 DFQATT, CDR2 SNEGSKA (reference sequence). The germline V and J ends were trimmed by 3 bases and 4 bases, with 13 bases remaining between them. The CDR3 DNA sequence: TGCAGTGCTAGGGAAGGGCGGGTATACGAGCAGTACTTC. Translation: CSAREGRVYEQYF.

A remark on this clonotype: A much larger clonotype is one base distant, so this may be a read error. This chain joins TRBV18 and TRBJ2-1; TRBD2 aligns across 10 bases. Germline V lookup: CDR1 KGHSH, CDR2 LQKENI. After removal of 2 bases from V and 5 bases from J, the junction contained 3 bases not matched to a gene. This CDR3 is built from 15 residues. CDR3 loop: CASSPTSGTHNEQFF. Written as DNA, the CDR3 is TGTGCCAGCTCACCAACTAGCGGGACTCACAATGAGCAGTTCTTC.

The chain joins TRBV11-2 to TRBJ2-1; 7 bases agree with TRBD2. The ends lost 3 bases at V and 3 bases at J; junction bases unmatched: 5. Germline V gene data show CDR1 as SGHAT and CDR2 as FQNNGV. The CDR3 contains 15 residues. The CDR3 reads CASSFFSGRYNEQFF. CDR3 DNA sequence: TGTGCCAGCAGCTTTTTTAGCGGGCGCTACAATGAGCAGTTCTTC.

This clonotype was counted a few times. The chain has TRBV3-1 and TRBJ2-1; D not resolved. The V gene's germline CDR1 is LGHDT and CDR2 YNNKEL (reference sequence). The V gene lost 2 bases and the J gene lost 12 bases, with 14 bases spanning the gap. The CDR3 length is 13 residues. The CDR3 DNA sequence: TGTGCCAGCAGCCAAAATAGAAGGGTTACGCAGTTCTTC. It encodes CASSQNRRVTQFF.

The chain employs TRBV29-1 and TRBJ2-1, with D tentatively TRBD2 (6 bases). This CDR3 has 15 amino acids. Germline V gene data show CDR1 as SQVTM and CDR2 as ANQGSEA. Trimming stripped 3 bases from V and 5 bases from J, with 17 bases between. CDR3 nucleotide sequence: TGCAGCGTTGATTACGCGGGGTTGCCTGACAATGAGCAGTTCTTC. Amino acids: CSVDYAGLPDNEQFF.

This clonotype came up many times. The rearrangement uses TRBV4-2 and TRBJ1-5; a weak D match, TRBD1 (6 bases). V lost 4 bases, J lost 4 bases, and 20 bases lay in between. CDR3 length: 17 amino acids. CDR1 and CDR2 from the germline V gene are LGHNA and YNFKEQ. The CDR3 bases are TGTGCCAGCAGCCGAGGCGTACCGGACAGCGGTAATCAGCCCCAGCATTTT. Protein product: CASSRGVPDSGNQPQHF.

This clonotype was counted ten times or more. This chain links TRBV11-3 with TRBJ2-3; the match to TRBD2 covers 11 bases. The V gene end was trimmed by 5 bases and the J gene end by 1 base; junction bases not matched to a gene: 5. The V gene's germline CDR1 is SGHNT and CDR2 YENEEA. CDR3 size: 16 residues. For the CDR3, the DNA is TGTGCCAGCAGCCTGGGGACTAGCGGCCGCACAGATACGCAGTATTTT. This encodes CASSLGTSGRTDTQYF.

This clonotype has at least ten counts. The chain is built from TRBV12-3 or TRBV12-4 and TRBJ2-7; 10 nucleotides line up with TRBD2. V shed 2 bases and J 4 bases; nucleotides not matched to a gene: 2. The CDR3 length is 14 residues. The CDR3 coding sequence is TGTGCCAGCAGTTTACTAGCGGGAGTGTACGAGCAGTACTTC. Its translation is CASSLLAGVYEQYF.

This clonotype was counted ten times or more. The chain employs TRBV7-9 and TRBJ1-1; D possibly corresponds to TRBD1 (5 bases). The germline CDR1 and CDR2 sequences are SEHNR and FQNEAQ (reference sequence). This CDR3 spans 13 amino acids. Trimming shortened V by 4 bases and J by 1 base, and 7 bases separated the two germline ends. Here the CDR3 DNA reads TGTGCCAGCAGCTCACAGGCGAACACTGAAGCTTTCTTT. Amino acid sequence: CASSSQANTEAFF.

The sample holds many counts of this clonotype. The V gene is TRBV19, the J gene TRBJ2-3; 8 bases align to TRBD2. CDR3 length: 15 residues. Germline V CDR1 and CDR2: LNHDA, SQIVND (reference sequence). Unmatched junction bases numbered 9, after V lost 6 bases and J lost 4 bases. The CDR3 sequence is CASSPLAGSADTQYF. The CDR3 DNA reads as TGTGCCAGTAGCCCATTAGCGGGAAGCGCAGATACGCAGTATTTT.

This chain connects TRBV12-5 to TRBJ2-3; unclear D gene. Trimming took 6 bases from V and 1 from J, leaving 11 bases between them. Germline V gene data show CDR1 as LGHNT and CDR2 as FRNRAP. The CDR3 is 14 residues long. Here the CDR3 DNA reads TGTGCTAGTGGCTCATCCCTGGGCACAGATACGCAGTATTTT. Residues: CASGSSLGTDTQYF.

V is TRBV29-1 and J is TRBJ2-7; D call uncertain. The CDR3 runs to 12 residues. Germline-derived CDR1 and CDR2 are SQVTM and ANQGSEA. V lost 4 bases and J lost 5, with 12 bases in between. The CDR3 nucleotides are TGCAGCGTTGCGGTTACGGGCCACGAGCAGTACTTC. Its translation is CSVAVTGHEQYF.

For this clonotype: Given the absence of the conserved phenylalanine or tryptophan at the CDR3 end, a read error is likely. The genes are TRBV27 and TRBJ1-2, with 8 positions matching TRBD1. The J segment lost 5 bases and the V segment lost 4 bases, leaving 9 bases of the junction unmatched. CDR3 length: 15 amino acids. Germline lookup yields CDR1 MNHEY and CDR2 SMNVEV (reference sequence). The CDR3: CASSYSSGTGYGYTL. CDR3 DNA: TGTGCCAGCAGTTATAGCTCCGGGACAGGATATGGCTACACCCTC.

This clonotype was counted many times. The chain couples TRBV29-1 to TRBJ1-2; 7 bases agree with TRBD1. The CDR3 covers 14 residues. Germline CDR1 reads SQVTM; CDR2 reads ANQGSEA. Trimming took 6 bases from V and 4 from J; bases not matched to a gene: 11. CDR3 loop: CSVIDRARFYGYTF. The CDR3 region has the DNA TGCAGCGTAATAGACAGGGCAAGGTTCTATGGCTACACCTTC. The full variable domain, completed using reference TRBV29-1 and TRBJ1-2, is SAVISQKPSRDICQRGTSLTIQCQVDSQVTMMFWYRQQPGQSLTLIATANQGSEATYESGFVIDKFPISRPNLTFSTLTVSNMSPEDSSIYLCSVIDRARFYGYTFGSGTRLTVV.

This clonotype showed up just a few times. The chain employs TRBV29-1 and TRBJ2-3; no definite D call. CDR3 size: 12 residues. Per the germline V gene, CDR1 is SQVTM and CDR2 is ANQGSEA. V dropped 4 bases and J dropped 2 bases, with 7 bases sitting between them. CDR3 sequence reads: CSVVITTDTQYF. CDR3 nucleotides: TGCAGCGTTGTGATTACCACAGATACGCAGTATTTT.

This clonotype has ten or more counts. The chain uses TRBV10-2 and TRBJ2-7; D not certain. CDR1 is WSHSY and CDR2 is SAAADI in the germline V gene. This CDR3 contains 14 residues. V gave up 6 bases and J gave up 0 bases, with 12 bases separating them. CDR3 loop: CASRTRKVSYEQYF. The CDR3 nucleotides are TGCGCCAGCAGGACCAGGAAAGTCTCCTACGAGCAGTACTTC.

This clonotype was seen at least ten times. CDR3 coding DNA: TGTGCCAGCAGCCAAGAGGTGACTAGCGGGCCTACCTACGAGCAGTACTTC. Amino acids: CASSQEVTSGPTYEQYF. This chain links TRBV4-2 with TRBJ2-7; 10 bases match TRBD2. This CDR3 has 17 residues. Germline loops: CDR1 LGHNA, CDR2 YNFKEQ. V trimming: 0 bases; J trimming: 2 bases; junction bases outside the gene matches: 7.